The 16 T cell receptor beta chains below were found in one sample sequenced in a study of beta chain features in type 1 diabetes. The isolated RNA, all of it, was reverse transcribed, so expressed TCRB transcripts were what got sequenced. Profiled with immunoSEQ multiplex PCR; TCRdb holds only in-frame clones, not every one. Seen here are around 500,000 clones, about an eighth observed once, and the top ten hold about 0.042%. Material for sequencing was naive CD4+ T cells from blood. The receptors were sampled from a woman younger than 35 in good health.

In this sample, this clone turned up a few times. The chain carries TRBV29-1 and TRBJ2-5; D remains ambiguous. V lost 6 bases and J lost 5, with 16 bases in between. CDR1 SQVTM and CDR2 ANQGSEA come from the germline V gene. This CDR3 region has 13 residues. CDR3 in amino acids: CSVLIPNWETQYF. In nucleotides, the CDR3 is TGCAGCGTCTTGATCCCGAATTGGGAGACCCAGTACTTC.

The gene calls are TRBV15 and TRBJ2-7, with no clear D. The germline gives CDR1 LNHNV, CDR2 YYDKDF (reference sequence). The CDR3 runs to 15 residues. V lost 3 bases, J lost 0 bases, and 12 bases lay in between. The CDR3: CATSSNKGTSYEQYF. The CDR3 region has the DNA TGTGCCACCAGCAGTAATAAGGGTACCTCCTACGAGCAGTACTTC.

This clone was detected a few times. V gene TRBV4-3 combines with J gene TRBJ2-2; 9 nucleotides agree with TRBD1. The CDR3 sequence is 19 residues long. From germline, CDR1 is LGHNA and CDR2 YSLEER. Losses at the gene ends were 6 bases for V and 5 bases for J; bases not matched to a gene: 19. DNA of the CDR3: TGCGCCAGCAGTCTGTGGTGGTCGACAGGGGGTCCGGAGACCGGGGAGCTGTTTTTT. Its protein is CASSLWWSTGGPETGELFF.

Here the CDR3 DNA reads TGTGCCAGCAGGGTCGAGACTACAGATACGCAGTATTTT. It specifies CASRVETTDTQYF. The chain recombines TRBV28 with TRBJ2-3, with no clear D. Trimming removed 6 bases from V and 3 bases from J, with 10 bases in between. The CDR3 is made up of 13 amino acids. Germline CDR1 and CDR2: MDHEN and SYDVKM.

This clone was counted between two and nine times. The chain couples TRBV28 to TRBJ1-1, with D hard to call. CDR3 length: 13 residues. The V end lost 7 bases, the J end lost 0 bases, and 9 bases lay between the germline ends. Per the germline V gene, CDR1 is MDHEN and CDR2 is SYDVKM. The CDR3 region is CASKRVMNTEAFF. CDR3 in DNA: TGTGCCAGCAAAAGGGTCATGAACACTGAAGCTTTCTTT.

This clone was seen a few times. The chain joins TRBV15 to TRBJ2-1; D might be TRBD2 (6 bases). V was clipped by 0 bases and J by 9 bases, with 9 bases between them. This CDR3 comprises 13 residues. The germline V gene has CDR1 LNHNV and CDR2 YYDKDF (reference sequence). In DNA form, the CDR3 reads TGTGCCACCAGCAGAGATGTGGGGGGTGAGCAGTTCTTC. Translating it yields CATSRDVGGEQFF.

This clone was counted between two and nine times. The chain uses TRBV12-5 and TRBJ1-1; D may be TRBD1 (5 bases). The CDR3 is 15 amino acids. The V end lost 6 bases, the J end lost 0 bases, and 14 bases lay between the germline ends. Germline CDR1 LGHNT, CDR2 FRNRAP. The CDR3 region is CASGPKGWLNTEAFF. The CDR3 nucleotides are TGTGCTAGTGGCCCCAAGGGGTGGCTGAACACTGAAGCTTTCTTT. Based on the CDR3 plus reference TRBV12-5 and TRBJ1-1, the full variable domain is DARVTQTPRHKVTEMGQEVTMRCQPILGHNTVFWYRQTMMQGLELLAYFRNRAPLDDSGMPKDRFSAEMPDATLATLKIQPSEPRDSAVYFCASGPKGWLNTEAFFGQGTRLTVV.

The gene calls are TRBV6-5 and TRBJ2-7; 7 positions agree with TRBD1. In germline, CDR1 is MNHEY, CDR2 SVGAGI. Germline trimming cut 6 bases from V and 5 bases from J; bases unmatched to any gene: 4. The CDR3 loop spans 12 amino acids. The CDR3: CASRSDRDEQYV. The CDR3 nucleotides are TGTGCCAGCAGGTCCGACAGGGACGAGCAGTACGTC.

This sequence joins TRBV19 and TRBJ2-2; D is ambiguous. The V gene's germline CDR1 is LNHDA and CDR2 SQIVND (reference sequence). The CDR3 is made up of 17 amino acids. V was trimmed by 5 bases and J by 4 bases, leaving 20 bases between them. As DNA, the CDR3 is TGTGCCAGTAGTCCTTTGAAAGGGAATGCCTTCACCGGGGAGCTGTTTTTT. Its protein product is CASSPLKGNAFTGELFF.

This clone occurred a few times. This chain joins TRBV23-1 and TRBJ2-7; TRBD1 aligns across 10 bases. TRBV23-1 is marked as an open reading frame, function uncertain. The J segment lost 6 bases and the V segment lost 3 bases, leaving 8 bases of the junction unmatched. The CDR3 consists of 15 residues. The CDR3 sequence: CASSHPGTGVGEQYF. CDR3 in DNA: TGCGCCAGCAGTCACCCCGGGACAGGGGTGGGCGAGCAGTACTTC.

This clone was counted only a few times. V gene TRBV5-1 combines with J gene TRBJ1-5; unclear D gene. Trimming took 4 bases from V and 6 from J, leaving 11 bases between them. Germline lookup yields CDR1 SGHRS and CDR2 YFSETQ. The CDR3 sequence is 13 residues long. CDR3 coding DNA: TGCGCCAGCAGCCCCCAGCCAAGTCAGCCCCAGCATTTT. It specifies CASSPQPSQPQHF. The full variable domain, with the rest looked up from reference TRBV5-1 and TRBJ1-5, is KAGVTQTPRYLIKTRGQQVTLSCSPISGHRSVSWYQQTPGQGLQFLFEYFSETQRNKGNFPGRFSGRQFSNSRSEMNVSTLELGDSALYLCASSPQPSQPQHFGDGTRLSIL.

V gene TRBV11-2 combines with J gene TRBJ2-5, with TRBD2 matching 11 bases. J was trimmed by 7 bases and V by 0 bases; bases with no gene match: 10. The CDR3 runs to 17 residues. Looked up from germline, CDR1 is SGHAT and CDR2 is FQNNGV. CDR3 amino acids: CASSLDLLAGAMGTQYF. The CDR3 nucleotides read TGTGCCAGCAGCTTAGACCTACTAGCGGGGGCGATGGGGACCCAGTACTTC.

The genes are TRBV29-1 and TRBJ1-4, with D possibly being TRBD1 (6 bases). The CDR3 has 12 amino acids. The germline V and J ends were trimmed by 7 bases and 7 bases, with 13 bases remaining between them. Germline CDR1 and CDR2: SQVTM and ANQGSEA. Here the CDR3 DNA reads TGCAGCGCCAGAGACAGGCGTGAAAAACTGTTTTTT. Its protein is CSARDRREKLFF.

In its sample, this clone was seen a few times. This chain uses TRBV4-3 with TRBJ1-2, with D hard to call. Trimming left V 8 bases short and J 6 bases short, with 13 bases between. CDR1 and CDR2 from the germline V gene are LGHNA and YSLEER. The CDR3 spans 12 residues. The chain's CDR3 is CASSGLGNGYTF. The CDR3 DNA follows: TGCGCCAGCTCCGGCCTCGGGAATGGCTACACCTTC.

For the CDR3, the DNA is TGTGCCAGCAGTTACTTGCGGGACGGTTCCTACGAGCAGTACGTC. Its translation: CASSYLRDGSYEQYV. The rearrangement links TRBV6-6 to TRBJ2-7, with D maybe TRBD2 (6 bases). Trimming stripped 1 base from V and 1 base from J, with 11 bases between. The CDR3 is made up of 15 amino acids. CDR1 and CDR2 from the germline V gene are MNHNY and SVGAGI (reference sequence).

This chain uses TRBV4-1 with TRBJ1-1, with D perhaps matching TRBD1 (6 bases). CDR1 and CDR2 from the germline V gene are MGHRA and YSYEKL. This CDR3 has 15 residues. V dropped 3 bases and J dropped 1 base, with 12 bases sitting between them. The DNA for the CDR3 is TGCGCCAGCAGCCAGCCGGGACACCCGAACACTGAAGCTTTCTTT. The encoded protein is CASSQPGHPNTEAFF.